The entry below describes one TCR beta chain. One end of the junction fails to match germline, which may point to a read error. Sequenced by immunoSEQ multiplex PCR; TCRdb stores in-frame clones only, minus some. The sample contains some 86,000 clones, approximately 94% of which appear only once. The entry originates in a study of OX40 agonist ivuxolimab in advanced cancers. Germline CDR1 SGDLS, CDR2 YYNGEE. The length of the CDR3 is 13 residues. The clonotype comes from an adult with an advanced solid tumor such as melanoma, head and neck, liver or kidney cancer. The material sequenced was CD4+ or CD8+ T cells sorted from blood, taken in a trial of the OX40 agonist ivuxolimab. This chain joins TRBV9 and TRBJ2-2; D remains ambiguous. The CDR3 DNA sequence: TGTGCCAGCAGCGCCCAGAACTCCGGGGAGCTGTTTTTT. Translated: CASSAQNSGELFF.